These 20 T cell receptor beta chains came from one sample sequenced in a study of T cells in tuberculosis. Clones were sequenced by immunoSEQ multiplex PCR, and TCRdb holds only the in-frame ones, with some missing. The data show about 58,000 clones, over 75% seen once. Cells were sorted from thawed PBMC rested overnight and stained with GMM-loaded CD1B tetramer, viability dye and anti-CD3. The lipid loaded on the CD1B tetramers was C32 glucose monomycolate from Rhodococcus equi. Sample: CD1b-GMM tetramer-negative cells sorted from PBMCs. The source is an adult woman with latent tuberculosis.

The chain carries TRBV19 and TRBJ2-1, with 9 bases fitting TRBD1. The trim removed 9 bases at V and 6 bases at J, leaving 9 bases unmatched. Germline V gene data show CDR1 as LNHDA and CDR2 as SQIVND (reference sequence). The CDR3 runs 14 residues. This CDR3 is CASAQGTGINEQFF. CDR3 sequence (DNA): TGTGCCAGCGCTCAAGGGACAGGGATCAATGAGCAGTTCTTC.

In its sample, this clone was seen once. The J gene is TRBJ1-1, the V gene TRBV19; 7 bases are shared with TRBD1. J was trimmed by 4 bases and V by 9 bases; bases with no gene match: 8. Germline assignment: CDR1 LNHDA and CDR2 SQIVND (reference sequence). This CDR3 is 13 amino acids long. The DNA of the CDR3 is TGTGCCAGCAGCCTCCCAGGGGGCACTGAAGCTTTCTTT. Residues: CASSLPGGTEAFF.

The chain has TRBV6-1 and TRBJ2-1, with D perhaps matching TRBD2 (6 bases). CDR1 and CDR2 (germline): MNHNS, SASEGT. Trimming removed 3 bases from V and 3 bases from J, with 9 bases in between. This CDR3 contains 14 residues. The CDR3 coding sequence is TGTGCCAGCAGTGAGGGGGGTGACTACAATGAGCAGTTCTTC. The encoded protein is CASSEGGDYNEQFF.

The CDR3 DNA reads TGTGCCAGCAGCCGCAGCGGGCCCACAGATACGCAGTATTTT. It is translated as CASSRSGPTDTQYF. The gene calls are TRBV6-5 and TRBJ2-3, with D tentatively TRBD2 (6 bases). Germline CDR1 is MNHEY and CDR2 is SVGAGI. The CDR3 is made up of 14 amino acids. The V end was cut by 6 bases, the J end by 2 bases, with 12 bases between.

The rearrangement joins TRBV7-2 to TRBJ2-7; 8 bases agree with TRBD2. Germline V lookup: CDR1 SGHTA, CDR2 FQGNSA. The V segment lost 6 bases and the J segment 2 bases; nucleotides outside the gene matches: 9. The CDR3 spans 15 residues. The CDR3 reads CASSTSGTSAYEQYF. In nucleotides, the CDR3 is TGTGCCAGCAGTACCTCCGGGACTAGTGCCTACGAGCAGTACTTC.

This clone was picked up one time. The rearrangement joins TRBV7-8 to TRBJ1-3, with D possibly matching TRBD1 (6 bases). Deletions cut 6 bases from V and 6 bases from J, with 15 bases between. The CDR3 has 14 amino acids. Per the germline V gene, CDR1 is SGHVS and CDR2 is FQNEAQ. The CDR3 region is CASRSGVHENTIYF. The CDR3 nucleotides are TGTGCCAGCAGATCAGGGGTTCACGAAAACACCATATATTTT.

The chain couples TRBV30 to TRBJ2-2; D possibly corresponds to TRBD2 (5 bases). With 8 bases removed from V and 5 bases from J, the gap between germline ends came to 18 bases. From germline, CDR1 is GTSNPN and CDR2 SVGIG (reference sequence). This CDR3 comprises 14 residues. DNA for the CDR3: TGTGCCACGAGGGCCTCCGTGGGGACCGGGGAGCTGTTTTTT. Its translation: CATRASVGTGELFF. Drawing the rest from reference TRBV30 and TRBJ2-2, the complete variable domain is SQTIHQWPATLVQPVGSPLSLECTVEGTSNPNLYWYRQAAGRGLQLLFYSVGIGQISSEVPQNLSASRPQDRQFILSSKKLLLSDSGFYLCATRASVGTGELFFGEGSRLTVL.

The chain joins TRBV7-9 to TRBJ1-3; 10 nucleotides line up with TRBD1. Germline assignment: CDR1 SEHNR and CDR2 FQNEAQ (reference sequence). V shed 5 bases and J 2 bases; nucleotides not matched to a gene: 3. The CDR3 is 15 residues long. CDR3 loop: CASSMGTGAGNTIYF. In DNA form, the CDR3 reads TGTGCCAGCAGCATGGGGACAGGGGCTGGAAACACCATATATTTT.

V is TRBV28 and J is TRBJ2-5; 9 nucleotides match TRBD2. Germline CDR1 and CDR2: MDHEN and SYDVKM. Trimming cost V 7 bases and J 5 bases; bases outside gene matches: 11. The CDR3 loop spans 15 amino acids. CDR3 nucleotides: TGTGCCAGCATTGCGGGGGGGGTAGTGCAGGAGACCCAGTACTTC. Its protein is CASIAGGVVQETQYF.

This clone was recorded once. V gene TRBV7-9 combines with J gene TRBJ2-1; perhaps TRBD1 as D (6 bases). This CDR3 region has 16 residues. Trimming took off 5 bases at V and 2 bases at J, with 16 bases between the two ends. CDR1 and CDR2 from the germline V gene are SEHNR and FQNEAQ (reference sequence). This chain's CDR3 is CASSPDRTAPYNEQFF. In DNA form, the CDR3 reads TGTGCCAGCAGCCCCGACAGGACAGCACCCTACAATGAGCAGTTCTTC.

The chain is built from TRBV6-5 and TRBJ1-2; 7 nucleotides line up with TRBD1. J lost 4 bases, V lost 7 bases, and 3 bases had no gene match. Germline CDR1 MNHEY, CDR2 SVGAGI. The CDR3 spans 12 residues. CDR3 loop: CASNPGGYGYTF. The DNA of the CDR3 is TGTGCCAGCAATCCAGGGGGCTATGGCTACACCTTC.

As for this clone: This sample also contains other DNA sequences that code for the same CDR3. The chain recombines TRBV7-2 with TRBJ2-5; TRBD2 matches 10 bases. V trimming: 3 bases; J trimming: 2 bases; junction bases outside the gene matches: 6. Germline loops: CDR1 SGHTA, CDR2 FQGNSA. The CDR3 spans 16 residues. CDR3: CASSLSSAGGQETQYF. CDR3 DNA sequence: TGTGCCAGCAGCTTGTCCTCAGCGGGGGGGCAAGAGACCCAGTACTTC.

The rearrangement uses TRBV6-1 and TRBJ2-7; TRBD1 matches 8 bases. The germline gives CDR1 MNHNS, CDR2 SASEGT. V was pared by 2 bases and J by 0 bases, with 6 bases of the junction left unmatched. This CDR3 is 16 amino acids long. The CDR3 protein is CASSESETGGSYEQYF. CDR3 bases: TGTGCCAGCAGTGAAAGTGAAACAGGGGGCTCCTACGAGCAGTACTTC.

The chain joins TRBV9 to TRBJ2-1; TRBD2 is a possible D gene (5 bases). Deletions cut 3 bases from V and 1 base from J, with 26 bases between. The CDR3 extends over 20 amino acids. Germline CDR1 and CDR2: SGDLS and YYNGEE. The CDR3 here is CASSDNRAPPLPGSYNEQFF. For the CDR3, the DNA is TGTGCCAGCAGCGATAATCGGGCACCCCCTCTTCCGGGATCCTACAATGAGCAGTTCTTC.

The CDR3 loop is CATSRATGGAFF. The CDR3 nucleotides read TGTGCCACCAGCAGAGCCACAGGGGGAGCTTTCTTT. This chain links TRBV15 with TRBJ1-1; 8 bases are a match to TRBD1. From germline, CDR1 is LNHNV and CDR2 YYDKDF (reference sequence). Trimming took 1 base from V and 10 from J; bases not matched to a gene: 2. The CDR3 is 12 amino acids. The whole variable domain, filled in from reference TRBV15 and TRBJ1-1, reads DAMVIQNPRYQVTQFGKPVTLSCSQTLNHNVMYWYQQKSSQAPKLLFHYYDKDFNNEADTPDNFQSRRPNTSFCFLDIRSPGLGDTAMYLCATSRATGGAFFGQGTRLTVV.

The rearrangement uses TRBV11-2 and TRBJ2-1, with a possible D match to TRBD2 (6 bases). V lost 1 base and J 3 bases, leaving 10 bases between the germline ends. This CDR3 has 15 residues. The germline CDR1 and CDR2 sequences are SGHAT and FQNNGV. The CDR3 sequence is CASSLARGNYNEQFF. The CDR3 bases are TGTGCCAGCAGCTTAGCGCGGGGTAACTACAATGAGCAGTTCTTC.

The V gene is TRBV30, the J gene TRBJ1-1; TRBD1 aligns across 7 bases. This CDR3 region has 17 residues. CDR1 GTSNPN and CDR2 SVGIG come from the germline V gene (reference sequence). Trimming removed 1 base from V and 0 bases from J; junction bases left unmatched: 11. The CDR3 loop is CAWSERGRGYMNTEAFF. The CDR3 DNA follows: TGTGCCTGGAGTGAGAGGGGGCGAGGATACATGAACACTGAAGCTTTCTTT.

The gene calls are TRBV6-5 and TRBJ2-5; D not resolved. Germline CDR1 MNHEY, CDR2 SVGAGI. V was shortened by 3 bases and J by 2 bases, with 7 bases between the two germline ends. This CDR3 region has 13 residues. This CDR3 reads CASSYEVQETQYF. CDR3 sequence (DNA): TGTGCCAGCAGTTATGAGGTTCAAGAGACCCAGTACTTC.

The chain employs TRBV5-1 and TRBJ1-1; TRBD1 is a possible D gene (5 bases). Germline CDR1 reads SGHRS; CDR2 reads YFSETQ. Trimming took 7 bases from V and 2 from J, leaving 15 bases between them. This CDR3 is built from 14 residues. DNA of the CDR3: TGCGCCAGCGGACCATCGGGGGTTAACACTGAAGCTTTCTTT. Protein sequence: CASGPSGVNTEAFF.

V usage is TRBV5-1 and J usage is TRBJ1-2, with 7 bases identical to TRBD1. CDR1 is SGHRS, CDR2 YFSETQ, per germline. CDR3 length: 14 residues. The V and J ends lost 0 bases and 3 bases, in that order; junction bases with no gene match: 2. DNA for the CDR3: TGCGCCAGCAGCTTGGAACAGGGGTACTATGGCTACACCTTC. Translated, it gives CASSLEQGYYGYTF.